The 30 T cell receptor beta chains in this list originate from one sample, sequenced in a study of T cells after posttransplantation cyclophosphamide. Repertoires were generated with immunoSEQ multiplex PCR, while TCRdb's copy carries only in-frame clones and drops some. This sample has 13,000 to 15,000 clones, with over 60% found just once. The sample was memory CD4+ T cells sorted from PBMCs. Every receptor here comes from a middle-aged man.

The chain uses TRBV30 and TRBJ1-3, with D uncertain. Germline-derived CDR1 and CDR2 are GTSNPN and SVGIG (reference sequence). With 3 bases removed from V and 2 bases from J, the gap between germline ends came to 14 bases. The CDR3 has 15 amino acids. CDR3 sequence reads: CAWRDLGGTGNTIYF. The DNA for the CDR3 is TGTGCCTGGAGGGACCTCGGAGGGACTGGAAACACCATATATTTT.

The chain has TRBV30 and TRBJ2-3; the D gene is possibly TRBD1 (5 bases). The V end lost 7 bases, the J end lost 2 bases, and 7 bases lay between the germline ends. The CDR3 is made up of 11 amino acids. From germline, CDR1 is GTSNPN and CDR2 SVGIG (reference sequence). The CDR3 loop reads CALDNTDTQYF. The CDR3 DNA sequence: TGTGCCTTGGACAACACAGATACGCAGTATTTT.

J is TRBJ1-6 and V is TRBV6-6, with 7 bases fitting TRBD1. The trim removed 5 bases at V and 6 bases at J, leaving 10 bases unmatched. Germline CDR1 reads MNHNY; CDR2 reads SVGAGI (reference sequence). The CDR3 is made up of 16 amino acids. The CDR3 sequence: CASSPPGAGGNSPLHF. The CDR3 bases are TGTGCCAGCAGTCCCCCCGGCGCAGGGGGTAATTCACCCCTCCACTTT.

This clone appeared once. For the CDR3, the DNA is TGTGCCAGCAGCTTAATTAGGGGGGGGTTCTACGAGCAGTACTTC. Protein: CASSLIRGGFYEQYF. The rearrangement links TRBV5-6 to TRBJ2-7; possible D gene TRBD2, 7 bases. V was cut by 2 bases and J by 3 bases, with 15 bases left in between. The CDR3 totals 15 residues. Germline values: CDR1 SGHDT, CDR2 YYEEEE.

This sequence joins TRBV4-1 and TRBJ2-7; 7 nucleotides line up with TRBD1. After removal of 1 base from V and 6 bases from J, the junction contained 9 bases not matched to a gene. The CDR3 extends over 15 amino acids. Germline CDR1 is MGHRA and CDR2 is YSYEKL. The CDR3 DNA reads as TGCGCCAGCAGCCAAGCCCTGAGGGGGCACGGCGAGCAGTACTTC. Protein product: CASSQALRGHGEQYF.

This chain uses TRBV4-3 with TRBJ1-1; weak D call: TRBD1 (6 bases). V lost 2 bases and J lost 4, with 11 bases in between. The CDR3 covers 14 residues. Germline values: CDR1 LGHNA, CDR2 YSLEER. The CDR3 sequence is CASSQQVRGTEAFF. As DNA, the CDR3 is TGCGCCAGCAGCCAACAGGTCAGGGGCACTGAAGCTTTCTTT.

This clone has more than one count but fewer than ten. This rearrangement joins TRBV29-1 to TRBJ2-7; 10 nucleotides line up with TRBD2. The CDR3 consists of 15 residues. Germline V gene data show CDR1 as SQVTM and CDR2 as ANQGSEA. With V trimmed by 4 bases and J by 3 bases, 9 bases remained unmatched. DNA for the CDR3: TGCAGCGTTGTGGTGACTAGCGGGTTTCTCTACGAGCAGTACTTC. Its translation: CSVVVTSGFLYEQYF.

In its sample, this clone was seen a few times. The chain uses TRBV28 and TRBJ2-7; perhaps TRBD2 as D (5 bases). From germline, CDR1 is MDHEN and CDR2 SYDVKM. CDR3 length equals 15 residues. V lost 5 bases and J 9 bases, leaving 23 bases between the germline ends. The CDR3 sequence: CASSPPGVGYRVQYF. The CDR3 DNA follows: TGTGCCAGCAGTCCCCCCGGGGTAGGTTATCGTGTGCAGTACTTC.

The V gene is TRBV18, the J gene TRBJ1-1; D remains unclear. Germline V lookup: CDR1 KGHSH, CDR2 LQKENI. The CDR3 has 15 amino acids. V dropped 2 bases and J dropped 2 bases, with 12 bases sitting between them. CDR3 nucleotides: TGTGCCAGCTCACCATTGGAGGGAATAAACACTGAAGCTTTCTTT. Protein sequence: CASSPLEGINTEAFF. Using reference TRBV18 and TRBJ1-1 for the parts outside the CDR3, the full variable domain is NAGVMQNPRHLVRRRGQEARLRCSPMKGHSHVYWYRQLPEEGLKFMVYLQKENIIDESGMPKERFSAEFPKEGPSILRIQQVVRGDSAAYFCASSPLEGINTEAFFGQGTRLTVV.

The gene calls are TRBV9 and TRBJ2-3; D not certain. CDR3 size: 13 residues. Trimming cost V 3 bases and J 2 bases, with 7 bases left between them. Germline V gene sequence: CDR1 SGDLS, CDR2 YYNGEE. The CDR3, as DNA: TGTGCCAGCAGCGCGCGGATCACAGATACGCAGTATTTT. Its protein is CASSARITDTQYF.

V is TRBV6-1 and J is TRBJ2-7; D perhaps matches TRBD2 (5 bases). CDR1 and CDR2 from the germline V gene are MNHNS and SASEGT. CDR3 length: 12 amino acids. V lost 6 bases and J lost 3, with 9 bases in between. CDR3 bases: TGTGCCAGCAGGCTAGCTTTCTACGAGCAGTACTTC. Translation gives CASRLAFYEQYF.

V usage is TRBV19 and J usage is TRBJ1-2; TRBD1 matches at 9 bases. V lost 3 bases and J lost 6; bases outside the gene matches: 2. CDR3 length: 13 amino acids. Germline V gene data show CDR1 as LNHDA and CDR2 as SQIVND (reference sequence). The CDR3 DNA reads as TGTGCCAGTAGTATTCGGACAGGGGATGGCTACACCTTC. Translating it yields CASSIRTGDGYTF.

Only one count was recorded for this clone. The chain couples TRBV4-2 to TRBJ2-2; TRBD2 matches 9 bases. The CDR3 sequence is 16 residues long. The germline V gene encodes CDR1 LGHNA and CDR2 YNFKEQ. The V and J ends lost 2 bases and 3 bases, in that order; junction bases with no gene match: 4. Here the CDR3 DNA reads TGTGCCAGCAGCCAACTAGCGGGGAGCTACACCGGGGAGCTGTTTTTT. Protein: CASSQLAGSYTGELFF.

This clone has a single count. This rearrangement joins TRBV7-8 to TRBJ2-7; D perhaps matches TRBD1 (6 bases). Germline CDR1 and CDR2: SGHVS and FQNEAQ. Trimming removed 1 base at V and 3 bases at J, with 10 bases between. The CDR3 consists of 14 residues. The chain's CDR3 is CASSLVSRGYEQYF. CDR3 sequence (DNA): TGTGCCAGCAGCTTAGTGTCCAGGGGCTACGAGCAGTACTTC.

The rearrangement joins TRBV10-3 to TRBJ1-1; 8 bases fit TRBD1. The CDR3 is 12 residues long. The germline V gene has CDR1 ENHRY and CDR2 SYGVKD. The V and J ends lost 9 bases and 1 base, in that order; junction bases with no gene match: 1. Here the CDR3 reads CAIQGANTEAFF. CDR3 nucleotide sequence: TGTGCCATTCAGGGGGCGAACACTGAAGCTTTCTTT.

V and J are TRBV5-1 and TRBJ2-3; 9 nucleotides line up with TRBD1. With 0 bases clipped from V and 2 bases from J, the junction kept 1 base outside the gene matches. CDR3 length: 15 amino acids. From germline, CDR1 is SGHRS and CDR2 YFSETQ. The chain's CDR3 is CASSLGDRATDTQYF. As DNA, the CDR3 is TGCGCCAGCAGCTTGGGGGACAGGGCCACAGATACGCAGTATTTT.

This clone was observed once. The chain is built from TRBV18 and TRBJ1-4; possible D gene TRBD1, 6 bases. The CDR3 loop spans 16 amino acids. V was trimmed by 4 bases and J by 2 bases, leaving 14 bases between them. CDR1 and CDR2 from the germline V gene are KGHSH and LQKENI. In DNA, the CDR3 is TGTGCCAGCTCACGGGGGCGATTATCTACTAATGAAAAACTGTTTTTT. This gives the protein CASSRGRLSTNEKLFF. Full variable domain (remainder filled in from reference TRBV18 and TRBJ1-4): NAGVMQNPRHLVRRRGQEARLRCSPMKGHSHVYWYRQLPEEGLKFMVYLQKENIIDESGMPKERFSAEFPKEGPSILRIQQVVRGDSAAYFCASSRGRLSTNEKLFFGSGTQLSVL.

J is TRBJ2-1 and V is TRBV19; 12 bases line up with TRBD2. Germline CDR1 is LNHDA and CDR2 is SQIVND (reference sequence). V lost 4 bases to trimming and J lost 4 bases; unmatched junction nucleotides: 8. There are 17 residues in the CDR3. This CDR3 is CASSNLLAGGLYNEQFF. The DNA of the CDR3 is TGTGCCAGTAGTAATTTACTAGCGGGGGGTCTTTACAATGAGCAGTTCTTC. Full variable domain (remainder filled in from reference TRBV19 and TRBJ2-1): DGGITQSPKYLFRKEGQNVTLSCEQNLNHDAMYWYRQDPGQGLRLIYYSQIVNDFQKGDIAEGYSVSREKKESFPLTVTSAQKNPTAFYLCASSNLLAGGLYNEQFFGPGTRLTVL.

The genes are TRBV30 and TRBJ1-2, with D tentatively TRBD1 (5 bases). V was clipped by 0 bases and J by 2 bases, with 19 bases between them. The CDR3 is 17 residues long. Germline CDR1 and CDR2: GTSNPN and SVGIG (reference sequence). This CDR3 is CAWSVRGGPNINYGYTF. CDR3 DNA sequence: TGTGCCTGGAGTGTACGGGGGGGTCCAAATATCAACTATGGCTACACCTTC.

On this clone: Other DNA sequences in the same sample also yield this CDR3. CDR3 sequence: CASSLVGAGGMTEAFF. CDR3 sequence (DNA): TGCGCCAGCAGCTTGGTCGGCGCAGGGGGTATGACTGAAGCTTTCTTT. The chain carries TRBV5-1 and TRBJ1-1; 7 positions match TRBD1. The germline V gene encodes CDR1 SGHRS and CDR2 YFSETQ. J lost 5 bases, V lost 0 bases, and 10 bases had no gene match. This CDR3 spans 16 amino acids.

The V gene is TRBV9, the J gene TRBJ2-1; perhaps TRBD1 as D (5 bases). The CDR3 covers 17 residues. The V end lost 0 bases, the J end lost 5 bases, and 18 bases lay between the germline ends. Germline loops: CDR1 SGDLS, CDR2 YYNGEE. The DNA of the CDR3 is TGTGCCAGCAGCGTAGAACCAGGGCCCCTTATTAACAATGAGCAGTTCTTC. This encodes CASSVEPGPLINNEQFF.

This clone was detected only a few times. The chain joins TRBV6-6 to TRBJ1-2; D might be TRBD1 (5 bases). Between the trimmed V and J ends, which lost 5 bases and 8 bases, there was a span of 15 bases. Germline CDR1 MNHNY, CDR2 SVGAGI (reference sequence). The CDR3 has 13 amino acids. CDR3 loop: CASSGRGFEGYTF. The CDR3 region has the DNA TGTGCCAGCAGTGGAAGGGGATTTGAGGGCTACACCTTC.

This clone has only a few counts. J is TRBJ2-7 and V is TRBV5-4; D possibly corresponds to TRBD2 (5 bases). The CDR3 runs to 14 residues. CDR1 and CDR2 from the germline V gene are SGHNT and YYREEE (reference sequence). The V gene lost 4 bases and the J gene lost 2 bases, with 13 bases spanning the gap. The CDR3 DNA follows: TGTGCCAGCAGCACGATTAGCGAACCCTACGAGCAGTACTTC. Translated: CASSTISEPYEQYF.

The chain is built from TRBV14 and TRBJ1-1, with a weak D call TRBD1 (5 bases). The germline V and J ends were trimmed by 1 base and 5 bases, with 14 bases remaining between them. CDR1 and CDR2 from the germline V gene are SGHDN and FVKESK. The CDR3 spans 15 residues. CDR3 DNA: TGTGCCAGCAGCCAAGTGAGGAGGGGCGGAACTGAAGCTTTCTTT. Translated, it gives CASSQVRRGGTEAFF.

This rearrangement joins TRBV7-2 to TRBJ1-5, with D possibly TRBD1 on 6 matching bases. This CDR3 is built from 14 residues. Germline CDR1 is SGHTA and CDR2 is FQGNSA. Trimming left V 1 base short and J 7 bases short, with 11 bases between. This CDR3 is CASSLETGDQPQHF. The CDR3 DNA follows: TGTGCCAGCAGCTTAGAGACAGGAGACCAGCCCCAGCATTTT.

The gene calls are TRBV19 and TRBJ2-1, with 7 bases fitting TRBD2. CDR1 LNHDA and CDR2 SQIVND come from the germline V gene (reference sequence). Trimming cost V 4 bases and J 0 bases; bases outside gene matches: 6. The CDR3 has 16 amino acids. CDR3 coding DNA: TGTGCCAGTAGTAGGATTAGCGGGTACTCCTACAATGAGCAGTTCTTC. Translated: CASSRISGYSYNEQFF. The full variable domain, rest sourced from reference TRBV19 and TRBJ2-1, is DGGITQSPKYLFRKEGQNVTLSCEQNLNHDAMYWYRQDPGQGLRLIYYSQIVNDFQKGDIAEGYSVSREKKESFPLTVTSAQKNPTAFYLCASSRISGYSYNEQFFGPGTRLTVL.

The J gene is TRBJ2-2, the V gene TRBV2; 10 nucleotides align to TRBD2. From germline, CDR1 is SNHLY and CDR2 FYNNEI. With 6 bases clipped from V and 6 bases from J, the junction kept 4 bases outside the gene matches. The CDR3 runs 14 residues. The CDR3 DNA reads as TGTGCCAGCAGGGTAGCGGGGGGCCCCGGGGAGCTGTTTTTT. Translating gives CASRVAGGPGELFF.

The genes are TRBV28 and TRBJ2-2, with D perhaps TRBD1 (5 bases). V dropped 6 bases and J dropped 7 bases, with 12 bases sitting between them. This CDR3 contains 13 residues. Germline values: CDR1 MDHEN, CDR2 SYDVKM. The CDR3 loop reads CASRSRVYGELFF. CDR3 DNA sequence: TGTGCCAGCAGAAGCAGGGTTTACGGGGAGCTGTTTTTT.

This rearrangement joins TRBV27 to TRBJ2-1; the match to TRBD2 covers 10 bases. The germline V gene has CDR1 MNHEY and CDR2 SMNVEV (reference sequence). The CDR3 consists of 16 residues. The V segment lost 6 bases and the J segment 7 bases; nucleotides outside the gene matches: 12. CDR3 bases: TGTGCCAGCAGGCCTCTCGAGCGGGAGGGAAAAAATGAGCAGTTCTTC. It is translated as CASRPLEREGKNEQFF.

The chain uses TRBV10-3 and TRBJ1-2, with D hard to call. The CDR3 spans 12 residues. Germline-derived CDR1 and CDR2 are ENHRY and SYGVKD. V lost 2 bases and J 4 bases, leaving 5 bases between the germline ends. The CDR3 protein is CAISEGLYGYTF. CDR3 DNA sequence: TGTGCCATCAGTGAGGGCCTCTATGGCTACACCTTC.